This TCR beta chain comes out of a study of T and B cells in COVID-19 patients. Blood genomic DNA input for TRB amplification was about 250-550 ng. The ends lost 3 bases at V and 4 bases at J; junction bases unmatched: 2. CDR1 is SGHNT, CDR2 YYREEE, per germline (reference sequence). CDR3 length: 16 amino acids. By proportion, this clonotype is medium-sized. BIOMED2 TRB-A/B primer pools were used in multiplex TRB PCR. A single record per CDR3 protein comes from TCRdb applying MiXCR to the multiplex PCR reads. The sample consists of approximately 8,100 distinct CDR3 sequences, about 30% of them appearing once.

This TCR came from a human donor with active COVID-19. Source material: blood. The chain couples TRBV5-4 to TRBJ2-1; 15 nucleotides align to TRBD2. CDR3 coding DNA: TGTGCCAGCAGCTCAGGGACTAGCGGGGGGTACAATGAGCAGTTCTTC. This encodes CASSSGTSGGYNEQFF. Using reference TRBV5-4 and TRBJ2-1 for the parts outside the CDR3, the full variable domain is ETGVTQSPTHLIKTRGQQVTLRCSSQSGHNTVSWYQQALGQGPQFIFQYYREEENGRGNFPPRFSGLQFPNYSSELNVNALELDDSALYLCASSSGTSGGYNEQFFGPGTRLTVL.